These T cell receptor beta chains were read from a single sample in a study of CXCR3-negative and CXCR3-positive naive CD8 T cells. From its re-call of the 5' RACE reads, TCRdb lists each CDR3 protein once, without DNA. This sample's clone table lists around 110,000 distinct CDR3 sequences. What was sequenced was naive CXCR3+ CD8+ T cells from blood. The receptor set was obtained from a human donor in good health. Some clones in this sample may be carry-over from other donors' samples. The CDR3 runs from the conserved cysteine through the conserved F or W.

V gene,J gene,CDR3 protein
TRBV7-9,TRBJ1-1,CASRPDRGRLTEAFF
TRBV19,TRBJ1-1,CASSRGGFTEAFF
TRBV7-6,TRBJ2-1,CASSLTTDVGGGYEQFF
TRBV6-5,TRBJ1-1,CASSSGVVDDEAFF
TRBV14,TRBJ1-2,CASSPGTGGGYTF
TRBV29-1,TRBJ2-1,CSSPGPLNEQFF
TRBV12-3/TRBV12-4,TRBJ2-1,CASSVSGGPYNEQFF
TRBV7-7,TRBJ2-2,CASSLAQGNTGELFF
TRBV11-2,TRBJ2-5,CASSQTPGLNQETQYF
TRBV25-1,TRBJ2-5,CASTNGQGGIETQYF
TRBV28,TRBJ2-1,CASSHRPASYNEQFF
TRBV12-3/TRBV12-4,TRBJ2-1,CASSLAWSEQFF
TRBV27,TRBJ2-7,CASRRLAQYLSYEQYF
TRBV7-9,TRBJ2-1,CASSYPRGRNEQFF
TRBV12-3/TRBV12-4,TRBJ2-7,CASSLGLSEEQYF
TRBV16,TRBJ2-1,CASSQSGDSYNEQFF
TRBV29-1,TRBJ2-1,CSVALAGGSDEQFF